Listed below are T cell receptor beta chains from one sample, sequenced in a study of T-cell reconstitution after alpha-beta-depleted transplantation in children. In TCRdb, the PCR reads were re-called with MiXCR into one record per CDR3 protein. Altogether about 200,000 distinct CDR3 sequences are present, about 6.6% being singletons, with the ten largest covering about 5.9%. The input for sequencing was PBMCs, taken before TCRalphabeta/CD19-depleted stem cell transplant. The receptors originated from a boy between 2 and 10 years old with acute lymphoblastic leukemia, due to receive a stem cell transplant. The CDR3 runs from the conserved cysteine through the conserved F or W. Fields, in order: V gene, J gene, CDR3 protein.

v_gene: TRBV29-1
j_gene: TRBJ1-1
CDR3aa: CSGLGNTEAFF

v_gene: TRBV2
j_gene: TRBJ2-7
CDR3aa: CASRPVGETYEQYF

v_gene: TRBV10-3
j_gene: TRBJ2-7
CDR3aa: CAAQPGQGANEQYF

v_gene: TRBV29-1
j_gene: TRBJ1-5
CDR3aa: CSVSLGTGGAGPQHF

v_gene: TRBV5-1
j_gene: TRBJ1-1
CDR3aa: CASSPGEAFF

v_gene: TRBV10-3
j_gene: TRBJ2-7
CDR3aa: CAIWPGSYEQYF

v_gene: TRBV11-2
j_gene: TRBJ2-7
CDR3aa: CASSAVAYEQYF

v_gene: TRBV20-1
j_gene: TRBJ2-3
CDR3aa: CSATIPSGVIDTQYF

v_gene: TRBV4-3
j_gene: TRBJ2-5
CDR3aa: CASSQEFPAETQYF

v_gene: TRBV5-1
j_gene: TRBJ1-6
CDR3aa: CASSLAGDGYNSPLHF

v_gene: TRBV28
j_gene: TRBJ2-5
CDR3aa: CASSLPYRAEETQYF

v_gene: TRBV7-2
j_gene: TRBJ2-1
CDR3aa: CASSSPPGTSGYNEQFF

v_gene: TRBV6-2/TRBV6-3
j_gene: TRBJ2-2
CDR3aa: CASSYRAGERNTGELFF

v_gene: TRBV28
j_gene: TRBJ2-1
CDR3aa: CASDNSYNEQFF

v_gene: TRBV28
j_gene: TRBJ2-1
CDR3aa: CASSLSLRQRGNAKNNEQFF

v_gene: TRBV29-1
j_gene: TRBJ2-6
CDR3aa: CSVGVAGSTSGANVLTF

v_gene: TRBV29-1
j_gene: TRBJ2-7
CDR3aa: CSVIPTASYEQYF

v_gene: TRBV27
j_gene: TRBJ2-3
CDR3aa: CASSLRPPDTQYF

v_gene: TRBV7-9
j_gene: TRBJ2-7
CDR3aa: CASSAGTEYYEQYF

v_gene: TRBV21-1
j_gene: TRBJ2-2
CDR3aa: CASSFPQRLAGGPNTGELFF

v_gene: TRBV20-1
j_gene: TRBJ2-2
CDR3aa: CSSTRTGELFF

v_gene: TRBV28
j_gene: TRBJ2-1
CDR3aa: CASSLTALEQFF

v_gene: TRBV5-1
j_gene: TRBJ2-7
CDR3aa: CASSLNPTGTIYEQYF

v_gene: TRBV11-1
j_gene: TRBJ2-7
CDR3aa: CASSSDFPYEQYF

v_gene: TRBV28
j_gene: TRBJ1-5
CDR3aa: CAARGDSNQPQHF

v_gene: TRBV29-1
j_gene: TRBJ2-1
CDR3aa: CSVSINNEQFF

v_gene: TRBV28
j_gene: TRBJ2-7
CDR3aa: CASSAVEEQYF

v_gene: TRBV20-1
j_gene: TRBJ2-1
CDR3aa: CSARADPGGPYNEQFF

v_gene: TRBV20-1
j_gene: TRBJ2-5
CDR3aa: CSARDRRTGAETQYF

v_gene: TRBV5-1
j_gene: TRBJ2-7
CDR3aa: CASTERLAGGREQYF

v_gene: TRBV12-3/TRBV12-4
j_gene: TRBJ2-3
CDR3aa: CASSQSDSYSTDTQYF

v_gene: TRBV27
j_gene: TRBJ2-7
CDR3aa: CASSLSRQGQQYF

v_gene: TRBV4-3
j_gene: TRBJ2-4
CDR3aa: CASSTTVRGDIQYF

v_gene: TRBV20-1
j_gene: TRBJ2-1
CDR3aa: CSANSATSGRSSYNEQFF

v_gene: TRBV7-2
j_gene: TRBJ2-7
CDR3aa: CASSFSPSYEQYF

v_gene: TRBV12-3/TRBV12-4
j_gene: TRBJ2-1
CDR3aa: CASSPDLGPHEQFF

v_gene: TRBV6-1
j_gene: TRBJ2-3
CDR3aa: CASRPGTAFTDTQYF

v_gene: TRBV28
j_gene: TRBJ2-1
CDR3aa: CASSLSGLDNEQFF

v_gene: TRBV9
j_gene: TRBJ2-7
CDR3aa: CASSVGTPGEQYF

v_gene: TRBV4-1
j_gene: TRBJ2-1
CDR3aa: CASSQDILASYLEQFF

v_gene: TRBV5-1
j_gene: TRBJ2-7
CDR3aa: CASSLAGIAGLAGGPNEQYF

v_gene: TRBV20-1
j_gene: TRBJ2-3
CDR3aa: CSARGFDRSYTDTQYF

v_gene: TRBV29-1
j_gene: TRBJ2-1
CDR3aa: CSVESGGAGNEQFF

v_gene: TRBV12-3/TRBV12-4
j_gene: TRBJ1-4
CDR3aa: CASSWSSSNEKLFF

v_gene: TRBV20-1
j_gene: TRBJ1-3
CDR3aa: CSALTGRDTGNTIYF

v_gene: TRBV5-1
j_gene: TRBJ1-1
CDR3aa: CASSRGRGSRNTEAFF

v_gene: TRBV7-2
j_gene: TRBJ2-3
CDR3aa: CASSLEDVSQYF

v_gene: TRBV30
j_gene: TRBJ2-4
CDR3aa: CAWGATGQPLGLYF

v_gene: TRBV20-1
j_gene: TRBJ2-2
CDR3aa: CSAPSSGGAFGELFF

v_gene: TRBV20-1
j_gene: TRBJ2-2
CDR3aa: CSAGGSSGRSGELFF

v_gene: TRBV4-2
j_gene: TRBJ2-5
CDR3aa: CASSPADLGWGRTGETQYF

v_gene: TRBV12-3/TRBV12-4
j_gene: TRBJ2-2
CDR3aa: CASTSFTGELFF

v_gene: TRBV12-3/TRBV12-4
j_gene: TRBJ1-5
CDR3aa: CASSWTGNQPQHF

v_gene: TRBV4-3
j_gene: TRBJ1-2
CDR3aa: CASSQVGGGTYGYTF

v_gene: TRBV7-8
j_gene: TRBJ1-5
CDR3aa: CASSIDRTSNQPQHF

v_gene: TRBV18
j_gene: TRBJ1-4
CDR3aa: CASSPDQGQKLFF

v_gene: TRBV5-1
j_gene: TRBJ2-5
CDR3aa: CASSLHQETQYF

v_gene: TRBV28
j_gene: TRBJ1-1
CDR3aa: CASNNRGLPEAFF

v_gene: TRBV12-3/TRBV12-4
j_gene: TRBJ1-3
CDR3aa: CASTDSSGNTIYF

v_gene: TRBV5-5
j_gene: TRBJ2-3
CDR3aa: CASSSRAAEFTDTQYF